What follows is one T cell receptor (beta chain) and its context. What it binds is not known. The data belong to a study of CD8 T cells in Susac syndrome. TCR beta sequences were obtained from blood CD8+ and CD4+ T cells. Through negative isolation, CD4+ and CD8+ T cells were obtained, while TEMRA cells were enriched using FACS. CDR3 size: 14 residues. The V and J ends lost 5 bases and 4 bases respectively, with 14 bases between them. The germline V gene has CDR1 MNHEY and CDR2 SMNVEV (reference sequence). A quantity of 0.5 to 1 ug RNA underwent reverse transcription using random hexamers. Each CDR3 protein gets one entry after TCRdb re-called the immunoSEQ multiplex PCR reads with MiXCR. The sample records around 170,000 distinct CDR3 sequences, 95% being singletons. The study's findings and limits: It was in TEMRA cells and active patients that Susac CD8+ clonal expansion peaked.

This chain connects TRBV27 to TRBJ1-2; D gene ambiguous. This TCR derives from a human donor with Susac syndrome. Material: CD8+ T cells from PBMCs. For the CDR3, the DNA is TGTGCCAGCAGTCCCGACCTTCCCGGCTATGGCTACACCTTC. This encodes CASSPDLPGYGYTF.